The T cell receptor beta chain under discussion was sequenced for a study of blood T cell repertoires in COVID-19. As for the study in general: Spain, Italy and the United States supplied samples that represented acute and convalescent COVID-19.

This CDR3 comprises 15 residues. J was trimmed by 4 bases and V by 0 bases; bases with no gene match: 5. In germline, CDR1 is MNHEY, CDR2 SMNVEV (reference sequence). Here immunoSEQ multiplex PCR was the method, and the copy in TCRdb shows in-frame clones only, minus some. Seen here are some 260,000 clones, over 75% observed once, and the top ten hold over 0.55%. The chain is built from TRBV27 and TRBJ2-7, with 8 nucleotides matching TRBD1. The TCR sequence derives from a human donor in a cohort sampled during active COVID-19. Sequencing input: peripheral blood. This chain's CDR3 is CASSLSWTGSYEQYF. Written as DNA, the CDR3 is TGTGCCAGCAGTTTATCTTGGACAGGGTCTTACGAGCAGTACTTC.